Below, 6 T cell receptor beta chains from the same sample are listed, as sequenced in a study of tumor-infiltrating lymphocytes in localized non-small cell lung cancer. Profiling relied on immunoSEQ multiplex PCR, and the TCRdb table lists in-frame clones only, not all of them. The table has around 25,000 clones, around 73% seen once. What was sequenced was lung tumor tissue. The receptors here all came from a human donor with non-small cell lung cancer.

This clone was picked up a small number of times. Written as DNA, the CDR3 is TGTGCCAGCAGCCCGGGACAGGGCAACTATGGCTACACCTTC. Translating gives CASSPGQGNYGYTF. The chain is built from TRBV5-4 and TRBJ1-2; 9 nucleotides line up with TRBD1. Looked up from germline, CDR1 is SGHNT and CDR2 is YYREEE (reference sequence). The junction had 3 bases not matched to a gene; V was cut back by 4 bases and J by 2 bases. CDR3 size: 14 residues. Full variable domain (remainder filled in from reference TRBV5-4 and TRBJ1-2): ETGVTQSPTHLIKTRGQQVTLRCSSQSGHNTVSWYQQALGQGPQFIFQYYREEENGRGNFPPRFSGLQFPNYSSELNVNALELDDSALYLCASSPGQGNYGYTFGSGTRLTVV.

The CDR3 coding sequence is TGTGCCAGCAGCTTGAAGGGGACTGGAAACACCATATATTTT. Protein sequence: CASSLKGTGNTIYF. The chain uses TRBV5-4 and TRBJ1-3; a possible D gene is TRBD1 (5 bases). V was cut by 1 base and J by 2 bases, with 7 bases left in between. The CDR3 contains 14 residues. Germline CDR1 reads SGHNT; CDR2 reads YYREEE (reference sequence).

CDR3 amino acids: CASSLPGTVNSPLHF. The CDR3 nucleotides read TGTGCCAGCAGCCTCCCCGGGACGGTAAATTCACCCCTCCACTTT. This chain uses TRBV7-2 with TRBJ1-6; possible D gene TRBD1, 5 bases. CDR3 length: 15 residues. The germline CDR1 and CDR2 sequences are SGHTA and FQGNSA. V gave up 5 bases and J gave up 7 bases, with 15 bases separating them.

This clone has a handful of counts. The chain joins TRBV7-3 to TRBJ2-2; D gene unclear. The germline V gene encodes CDR1 SGHTA and CDR2 FQGTGA. V lost 5 bases and J 0 bases, leaving 7 bases between the germline ends. CDR3 length equals 14 residues. The CDR3 loop reads CASSSRTNTGELFF. DNA for the CDR3: TGTGCCAGCAGCAGCAGAACGAACACCGGGGAGCTGTTTTTT.

The chain combines TRBV11-2 with TRBJ2-2; D is unresolved. This CDR3 is 16 amino acids long. Germline V lookup: CDR1 SGHAT, CDR2 FQNNGV. V shed 4 bases and J shed 3 bases, with 15 bases lying between them. The CDR3 sequence: CASSYPRGGDTGELFF. The CDR3 bases are TGTGCCAGCAGCTATCCTCGAGGTGGGGACACCGGGGAGCTGTTTTTT.

This clone occurred a few times. The chain couples TRBV6-1 to TRBJ1-5; no firm D call. The CDR3 is 13 amino acids. Germline V gene lookup returns CDR1 MNHNS and CDR2 SASEGT. The V and J ends lost 8 bases and 1 base respectively, with 9 bases between them. The CDR3 reads CASVRESNQPQHF. CDR3 DNA: TGTGCCAGCGTTAGGGAAAGCAATCAGCCCCAGCATTTT.